This T cell receptor (beta chain) originates from a study of cytomegalovirus exposure and HLA in healthy donors. Study information: There were about 86 million unique TCRs (from HLA-typed donors) in an early data release.

V was pared by 3 bases and J by 2 bases, with 14 bases between. CDR1 and CDR2 (germline): MNHNS, SASEGT. CDR3 length equals 16 residues. Turning to this clone: Its antigen is unidentified.

Study conclusions and caveats: Follow-up analysis seemed to connect common viral pathogens with several of the most significant clusters identified.

The PCR employed 60 Vbeta primers together with 13 Jbeta primers. Using immunoSEQ multiplex PCR, the repertoire was profiled, and TCRdb retains in-frame clones only, with some absent. The sample records more than 75,000 clones, approximately 75% being singletons. The donors were healthy bone marrow donors. The sequence derives from a woman aged 35 to 49 in good health and CMV-seronegative. The sample taken for sequencing was PBMCs. The chain recombines TRBV6-1 with TRBJ1-3, with D tentatively TRBD1 (6 bases). CDR3 amino acids: CASSDLTGTTGNTIYF. In DNA, the CDR3 is TGTGCCAGCAGTGATCTCACAGGGACCACTGGAAACACCATATATTTT.